This T cell receptor beta chain stems from a study of T cells in Graves' hyperthyroidism and ophthalmopathy. Overall study results and limits: Progression to ophthalmopathy was predicted a median of about 6.6 months early. Blood samples included most of the expanded thyroid clonotypes exceeding 0.001.

TCR beta CDR3 region amplification was performed from RNA transcripts. RT-PCR in the first round (using the HTBI primer set) targeted the TCR CDR3. TCRdb reprocessed the multiplex PCR reads via MiXCR and lists one record per CDR3 protein. The data contain approximately 530,000 distinct CDR3 sequences, approximately 20% of them seen just once; the ten biggest clones take up around 50%. Each ophthalmopathy patient scored at least 3 on the Clinical Activity Score and at least 4 on NOSPECS grade, with duration under 3 months. Based on clinical symptoms, serum thyroxine and TRAb, thyroid ultrasound and orbital computed tomography, diagnoses were reached. This clonotype came up a few times. Its antigen is currently unknown. Germline CDR1 is SQVTM and CDR2 is ANQGSEA. The CDR3 extends over 12 amino acids. Trimming removed 7 bases from V and 0 bases from J, with 9 bases in between.

The sequence was collected from a man aged 40-49 years with Graves' ophthalmopathy. The rearrangement uses TRBV29-1 and TRBJ1-1; TRBD1 is a possible D gene (5 bases). The source material was blood. The CDR3 nucleotides read TGCAGCGGGGACGTTTTGAACACTGAAGCTTTCTTT. Amino acids: CSGDVLNTEAFF. The variable domain in full, with the rest retrieved from reference TRBV29-1 and TRBJ1-1, is SAVISQKPSRDICQRGTSLTIQCQVDSQVTMMFWYRQQPGQSLTLIATANQGSEATYESGFVIDKFPISRPNLTFSTLTVSNMSPEDSSIYLCSGDVLNTEAFFGQGTRLTVV.